A single sample is the source of the 30 T cell receptor beta chains below, sequenced in a study of T cells in Graves' hyperthyroidism and ophthalmopathy. The investigators amplified TCR beta CDR3 regions from RNA transcripts. Using the HTBI primer set, a first-round RT-PCR was run on the TCR CDR3. Using its own MiXCR run on the multiplex PCR reads, TCRdb lists one record per CDR3 protein. The table lists 700,000 to 950,000 distinct CDR3 sequences, roughly a third of them singletons. The sample was blood. These receptors were taken from a woman in her 40s with Graves' hyperthyroidism.

The chain couples TRBV19 to TRBJ1-2, with unresolved D. CDR1 LNHDA and CDR2 SQIVND come from the germline V gene (reference sequence). This CDR3 comprises 12 residues. V lost 9 bases, J lost 9 bases, and 17 bases lay in between. CDR3 DNA sequence: TGTGCCAGCAGCAATAGAGCTGATCGCTACACCTTC. Amino acid sequence: CASSNRADRYTF.

This clonotype was seen only a few times. V gene TRBV19 combines with J gene TRBJ2-7; D may be TRBD1 or TRBD2 (5 bases each). The CDR3 has 14 residues. The germline V gene encodes CDR1 LNHDA and CDR2 SQIVND (reference sequence). Trimming stripped 5 bases from V and 3 bases from J, with 14 bases between. CDR3 loop: CASSEGRGYYEQYF. The CDR3 region has the DNA TGTGCCAGTAGTGAGGGACGGGGCTACTACGAGCAGTACTTC.

This rearrangement joins TRBV29-1 to TRBJ1-1; 8 bases fit TRBD1. The CDR3 extends over 15 amino acids. Germline trimming cut 2 bases from V and 3 bases from J; bases unmatched to any gene: 8. CDR1 and CDR2 (germline): SQVTM, ANQGSEA. CDR3 nucleotide sequence: TGCAGCGTTGAACGACAGGGGCTTAAGGACACTGAAGCTTTCTTT. Translated: CSVERQGLKDTEAFF.

This clonotype occurred many times. The chain joins TRBV2 to TRBJ2-7, with TRBD1 identical over 7 bases. V lost 6 bases and J lost 3; bases outside the gene matches: 11. This CDR3 region has 15 residues. Germline CDR1 SNHLY, CDR2 FYNNEI. CDR3 DNA sequence: TGTGCCAGCAGGAAAACAGGGGAGTTTAGCTACGAGCAGTACTTC. Translated: CASRKTGEFSYEQYF.

This clonotype was counted at least ten times. J is TRBJ2-2 and V is TRBV10-3; D gene ambiguous. The CDR3 loop spans 13 amino acids. The germline CDR1 and CDR2 sequences are ENHRY and SYGVKD. V was clipped by 7 bases and J by 0 bases, with 6 bases between them. This CDR3 reads CAIMSPNTGELFF. CDR3 coding DNA: TGTGCCATCATGTCCCCGAACACCGGGGAGCTGTTTTTT.

With respect to this clonotype: No conserved phenylalanine or tryptophan ends this CDR3, so it is likely a read error. No DNA is shown, since the ends of the CDR3 on it are uncertain; the CDR3 is the one TCRdb lists. This sequence joins TRBV19 and TRBJ1-2; the tabulated D call, TRBD1, remains unverified against the DNA. A total of 13 residues make up the CDR3, ends included. Looked up from germline, CDR1 is LNHDA and CDR2 is SQIVND (reference sequence). CDR3 loop: CASKSSGQGAQRR.

This clonotype was detected ten times or more. The chain couples TRBV10-3 to TRBJ2-7; tentatively, D is TRBD1 (6 bases). CDR1 is ENHRY and CDR2 is SYGVKD in the germline V gene. The CDR3 extends over 14 amino acids. Trimming took off 3 bases at V and 1 base at J, with 10 bases between the two ends. CDR3 sequence (DNA): TGTGCCATCAGTGATCGGACAGAGTCCTACGAGCAGTACTTC. Protein product: CAISDRTESYEQYF.

The chain recombines TRBV4-3 with TRBJ2-7; D perhaps matches TRBD1 (5 bases). The CDR3 spans 15 residues. In germline, CDR1 is LGHNA, CDR2 YSLEER. Trimming removed 2 bases from V and 5 bases from J, with 16 bases in between. CDR3 protein: CASSQQNGMGHEQYF. Written as DNA, the CDR3 is TGCGCCAGCAGCCAACAGAACGGAATGGGGCACGAGCAGTACTTC.

On this clonotype itself: Since a much larger clone is just one base distant, this may be a read error. The V and J genes are TRBV7-9 and TRBJ2-7; D may be TRBD2 (6 bases). Germline V CDR1 and CDR2: SEHNR, FQNEAQ (reference sequence). Trimming removed 3 bases from V and 6 bases from J, with 12 bases in between. The CDR3 totals 13 residues. As DNA, the CDR3 is TGTGCCAGCAGCTTCGCGGGGCTGGTCGAGCAGTACTTC. Translating gives CASSFAGLVEQYF.

The J gene is TRBJ2-5, the V gene TRBV29-1, with D possibly being TRBD1 (7 bases). Germline V CDR1 and CDR2: SQVTM, ANQGSEA. The V and J ends lost 8 bases and 5 bases respectively, with 18 bases between them. CDR3 length: 13 amino acids. In DNA, the CDR3 is TGCAGCAGTGACGGAGGGGGCATGGAGACCCAGTACTTC. It translates to CSSDGGGMETQYF.

There are a few counts of this clonotype. The V call is TRBV12-3 or TRBV12-4, the J call TRBJ2-2; maybe TRBD1 (6 bases). The length of the CDR3 is 15 residues. Trimming pared 4 bases from V and 1 base from J, leaving 10 bases between. CDR3 loop: CASSYLQGNTGELFF. CDR3 bases: TGTGCCAGCAGTTACCTACAGGGGAACACCGGGGAGCTGTTTTTT.

The table lists this clonotype with many counts. V is TRBV7-9 and J is TRBJ1-6, with 10 bases that match TRBD1. CDR1 is SEHNR and CDR2 is FQNEAQ in the germline V gene (reference sequence). The CDR3 is 16 amino acids. V dropped 6 bases and J dropped 7; count of bases not matched to a gene: 9. The CDR3 DNA reads as TGTGCCAGCAGTCCTGCCGGGACAGGGGTGAATTCACCCCTCCACTTT. This translates into CASSPAGTGVNSPLHF. The complete variable domain, with remaining parts taken from reference TRBV7-9 and TRBJ1-6, reads DTGVSQNPRHKITKRGQNVTFRCDPISEHNRLYWYRQTLGQGPEFLTYFQNEAQLEKSRLLSDRFSAERPKGSFSTLEIQRTEQGDSAMYLCASSPAGTGVNSPLHFGNGTRLTVT.

J is TRBJ1-5 and V is TRBV6-2 or TRBV6-3; 8 nucleotides agree with TRBD1. The CDR3 extends over 18 amino acids. CDR1 and CDR2 from the germline V gene are MNHEY and SVGEGT. Losses at the gene ends were 8 bases for V and 4 bases for J; bases not matched to a gene: 19. DNA for the CDR3: TGTGCCAGCGATGGGGATACCCGACAGGGGACCCTTAATCAGCCCCAGCATTTT. Translation gives CASDGDTRQGTLNQPQHF.

Remarks on this clonotype: One junction end disagrees with the germline gene, perhaps due to a read error. The genes are TRBV10-3 and TRBJ2-5, with a possible D match to TRBD1 (6 bases). Germline V gene lookup returns CDR1 ENHRY and CDR2 SYGVKD. CDR3 length: 12 amino acids. In DNA form, the CDR3 reads TGTGCCACCAGTGAACAGGGTAATACCCAGTACTTC. Its protein product is CATSEQGNTQYF.

Concerning this clonotype: A read error may account for a junction end that differs from germline. This chain connects TRBV7-2 to TRBJ1-5; 9 bases map to TRBD1. This CDR3 is 14 amino acids long. Germline V CDR1 and CDR2: SGHTA, FQGNSA. The CDR3 protein is CASSFGQGYQAQHF. CDR3 DNA sequence: TGTGCCAGCAGCTTTGGACAGGGGTATCAGGCCCAGCATTTT.

There are many counts of this clonotype. The rearrangement uses TRBV7-2 and TRBJ1-5; D is perhaps TRBD1 (5 bases). Germline V gives CDR1 SGHTA, CDR2 FQGNSA. The CDR3 has 16 amino acids. Trimming removed 5 bases from V and 0 bases from J, with 14 bases in between. DNA of the CDR3: TGTGCCAGCAGCCCCCACGGCAGGGATAGCAATCAGCCCCAGCATTTT. Amino acid sequence: CASSPHGRDSNQPQHF.

This clonotype was seen more than once but under ten times. This sequence joins TRBV6-6 and TRBJ1-1; a weak D match, TRBD1 (5 bases). Germline CDR1 reads MNHNY; CDR2 reads SVGAGI (reference sequence). The CDR3 is 15 residues long. Trimming stripped 5 bases from V and 0 bases from J, with 13 bases between. The chain's CDR3 is CASSTRTNLNTEAFF. The CDR3 nucleotides read TGTGCCAGCAGTACCCGGACAAACTTGAACACTGAAGCTTTCTTT.

This clonotype was seen more than once but under ten times. The gene calls are TRBV9 and TRBJ2-5; weak D call: TRBD2 (5 bases). With 3 bases removed from V and 0 bases from J, the gap between germline ends came to 9 bases. Germline CDR1 SGDLS, CDR2 YYNGEE. The CDR3 length is 14 residues. CDR3 DNA sequence: TGTGCCAGCAGCGGGGAGCCGTACCAAGAGACCCAGTACTTC. Its translation: CASSGEPYQETQYF.

This chain joins TRBV18 and TRBJ2-7; no firm D call. Germline CDR1 is KGHSH and CDR2 is LQKENI. This CDR3 spans 13 amino acids. V shed 2 bases and J shed 0 bases, with 5 bases lying between them. CDR3 sequence reads: CASSPSSSYEQYF. The CDR3 coding sequence is TGTGCCAGCTCACCATCTAGCTCCTACGAGCAGTACTTC.

This clonotype was detected only a few times. V gene TRBV24-1 combines with J gene TRBJ1-2, with 7 nucleotides matching TRBD1. The CDR3 covers 20 residues. Germline values: CDR1 KGHDR, CDR2 SFDVKD. The V and J ends lost 1 base and 10 bases, in that order; junction bases with no gene match: 26. The CDR3 sequence is CATSDFIGTVLYHGYTVYTF. As DNA, the CDR3 is TGTGCCACCAGTGATTTCATAGGGACAGTTTTATATCATGGCTACACGGTCTACACCTTC.

The chain has TRBV9 and TRBJ1-3; 8 bases fit TRBD1. The germline V gene encodes CDR1 SGDLS and CDR2 YYNGEE. The V gene end was trimmed by 7 bases and the J gene end by 2 bases; junction bases not matched to a gene: 8. This CDR3 spans 15 amino acids. The CDR3 here is CASSKQGDPGNTIYF. The DNA for the CDR3 is TGTGCCAGCTCCAAACAGGGGGACCCTGGAAACACCATATATTTT. The full variable domain, completed using reference TRBV9 and TRBJ1-3, is DSGVTQTPKHLITATGQRVTLRCSPRSGDLSVYWYQQSLDQGLQFLIQYYNGEERAKGNILERFSAQQFPDLHSELNLSSLELGDSALYFCASSKQGDPGNTIYFGEGSWLTVV.

This clonotype was seen many times. The V call is TRBV7-9, the J call TRBJ1-6; the match to TRBD1 covers 9 bases. Per the germline V gene, CDR1 is SEHNR and CDR2 is FQNEAQ (reference sequence). The CDR3 length is 15 residues. J gave up 6 bases and V 3 bases, and 3 bases lay outside the gene matches. This CDR3 is CASSLGTGINSPLHF. The CDR3 nucleotides read TGTGCCAGCAGCTTGGGGACAGGGATTAATTCACCCCTCCACTTT. Full variable domain (missing parts from reference TRBV7-9 and TRBJ1-6): DTGVSQNPRHKITKRGQNVTFRCDPISEHNRLYWYRQTLGQGPEFLTYFQNEAQLEKSRLLSDRFSAERPKGSFSTLEIQRTEQGDSAMYLCASSLGTGINSPLHFGNGTRLTVT.

This chain connects TRBV6-5 to TRBJ1-1, with D maybe TRBD1 (5 bases). V was shortened by 6 bases and J by 1 base, with 15 bases between the two germline ends. CDR1 is MNHEY and CDR2 is SVGAGI in the germline V gene. CDR3 length: 15 amino acids. The CDR3 spells CASSGFTTENTEAFF. The CDR3 DNA is TGTGCCAGCAGCGGTTTCACGACAGAGAACACTGAAGCTTTCTTT.

The V and J genes are TRBV7-9 and TRBJ1-2; D call uncertain. Germline V lookup: CDR1 SEHNR, CDR2 FQNEAQ (reference sequence). The length of the CDR3 is 16 residues. V gave up 5 bases and J gave up 9 bases, with 25 bases separating them. In DNA form, the CDR3 reads TGTGCCAGCAGCCAAACCTCCCAGACCCCAAGTGCGAGCTACACCTTC. Translating gives CASSQTSQTPSASYTF.

This clonotype turned up a few times. This chain links TRBV25-1 with TRBJ2-5, with 7 bases lining up with TRBD1. The V gene end was trimmed by 3 bases and the J gene end by 5 bases; junction bases not matched to a gene: 3. CDR1 and CDR2 (germline): MGHDK, SYGVNS. The CDR3 is made up of 13 amino acids. CDR3 DNA sequence: TGTGCCAGCAGTGAGACAGGGCGGGAGACCCAGTACTTC. Protein sequence: CASSETGRETQYF. Looking up the rest from reference TRBV25-1 and TRBJ2-5 gives the full variable domain: EADIYQTPRYLVIGTGKKITLECSQTMGHDKMYWYQQDPGMELHLIHYSYGVNSTEKGDLSSESTVSRIRTEHFPLTLESARPSHTSQYLCASSETGRETQYFGPGTRLLVL.

The genes are TRBV5-1 and TRBJ2-5, with D tentatively TRBD1 or TRBD2 (5 bases each). The V gene's germline CDR1 is SGHRS and CDR2 YFSETQ. CDR3 size: 12 residues. CDR3 protein: CSNYGGQETQYF. Written as DNA, the CDR3 is TGCTCCAATTATGGGGGTCAAGAGACCCAGTACTTC.

The chain combines TRBV5-4 with TRBJ2-2, with D possibly TRBD2 on 6 matching bases. V dropped 4 bases and J dropped 1 base, with 14 bases sitting between them. Germline V gives CDR1 SGHNT, CDR2 YYREEE (reference sequence). The CDR3 loop spans 16 amino acids. Here the CDR3 DNA reads TGTGCCAGCAGCCAAGAACCGGGACTGAACACCGGGGAGCTGTTTTTT. It encodes CASSQEPGLNTGELFF.

Ten or more counts support this clonotype. The gene calls are TRBV25-1 and TRBJ1-1, with D possibly TRBD1 on 5 matching bases. The CDR3 totals 15 residues. From germline, CDR1 is MGHDK and CDR2 SYGVNS. V lost 3 bases to trimming and J lost 3 bases, with 14 bases between them. The CDR3 bases are TGTGCCAGCAGTGAGGGAGGGGATTGGGACACTGAAGCTTTCTTT. It codes for CASSEGGDWDTEAFF.

The J gene is TRBJ1-1, the V gene TRBV7-2; D may be TRBD1 (5 bases). V was clipped by 7 bases and J by 5 bases, with 20 bases between them. The CDR3 is 15 amino acids. Germline V gives CDR1 SGHTA, CDR2 FQGNSA. CDR3 residues: CASTPRGTGSTEAFF. For the CDR3, the DNA is TGTGCCAGCACCCCACGGGGGACGGGGTCGACTGAAGCTTTCTTT.

This clonotype was observed at least ten times. The J gene is TRBJ2-6, the V gene TRBV7-6, with D unclear. V shed 5 bases and J shed 0 bases, with 20 bases lying between them. CDR1 and CDR2 (germline): SGHVS, FNYEAQ. This CDR3 spans 19 amino acids. CDR3 loop: CASSRGRVRVFSGANVLTF. CDR3 DNA sequence: TGTGCCAGCAGCCGAGGACGAGTCCGGGTCTTCTCTGGGGCCAACGTCCTGACTTTC.